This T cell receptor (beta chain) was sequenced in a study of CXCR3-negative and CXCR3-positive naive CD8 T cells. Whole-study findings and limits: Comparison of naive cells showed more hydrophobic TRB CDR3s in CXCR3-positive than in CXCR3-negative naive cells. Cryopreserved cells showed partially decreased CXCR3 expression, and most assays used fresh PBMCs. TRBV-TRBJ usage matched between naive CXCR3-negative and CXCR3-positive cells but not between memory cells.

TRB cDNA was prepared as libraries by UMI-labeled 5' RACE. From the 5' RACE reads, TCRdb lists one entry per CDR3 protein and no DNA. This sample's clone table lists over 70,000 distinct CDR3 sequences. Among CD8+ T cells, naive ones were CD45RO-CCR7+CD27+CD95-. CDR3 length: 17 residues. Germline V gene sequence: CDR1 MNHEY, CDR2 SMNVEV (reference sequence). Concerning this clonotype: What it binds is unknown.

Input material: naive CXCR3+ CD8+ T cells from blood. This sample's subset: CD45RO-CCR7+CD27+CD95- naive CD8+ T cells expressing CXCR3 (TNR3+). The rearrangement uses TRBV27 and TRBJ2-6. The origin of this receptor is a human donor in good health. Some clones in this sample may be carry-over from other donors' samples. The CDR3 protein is CASSFDTTFSGANVLTF.